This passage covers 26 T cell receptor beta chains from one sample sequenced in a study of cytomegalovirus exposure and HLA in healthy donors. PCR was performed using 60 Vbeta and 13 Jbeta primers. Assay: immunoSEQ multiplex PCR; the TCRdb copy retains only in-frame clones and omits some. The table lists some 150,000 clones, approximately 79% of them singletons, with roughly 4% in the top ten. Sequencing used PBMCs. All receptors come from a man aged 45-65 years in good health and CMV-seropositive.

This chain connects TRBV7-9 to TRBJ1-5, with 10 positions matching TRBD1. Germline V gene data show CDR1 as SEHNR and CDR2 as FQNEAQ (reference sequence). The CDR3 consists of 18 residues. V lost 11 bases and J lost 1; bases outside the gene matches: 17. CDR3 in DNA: TGTGCCGTCGAGGGGGACAGGGGACGGGGGGGGAGCAATCAGCCCCAGCATTTT. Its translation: CAVEGDRGRGGSNQPQHF.

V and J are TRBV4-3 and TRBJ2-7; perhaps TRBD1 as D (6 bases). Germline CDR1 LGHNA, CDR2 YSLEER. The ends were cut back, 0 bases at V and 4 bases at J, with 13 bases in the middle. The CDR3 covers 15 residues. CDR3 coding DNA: TGCGCCAGCAGCCAAGACCGACACAGGGCTTACGAGCAGTACTTC. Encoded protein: CASSQDRHRAYEQYF.

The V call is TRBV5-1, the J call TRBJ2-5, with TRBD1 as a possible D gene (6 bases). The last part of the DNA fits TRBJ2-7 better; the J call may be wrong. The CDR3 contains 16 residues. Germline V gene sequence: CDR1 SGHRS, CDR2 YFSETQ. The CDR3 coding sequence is TGCGCCAGCAGCCCCATTTTTCGGACAGCCCATGGCGAGCAGTACTTC. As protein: CASSPIFRTAHGEQYF.

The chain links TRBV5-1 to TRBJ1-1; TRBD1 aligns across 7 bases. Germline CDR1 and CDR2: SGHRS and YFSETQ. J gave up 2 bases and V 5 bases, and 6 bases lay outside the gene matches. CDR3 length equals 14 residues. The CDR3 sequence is CASSFTGANTEAFF. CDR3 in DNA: TGCGCCAGCAGTTTTACAGGGGCCAACACTGAAGCTTTCTTT. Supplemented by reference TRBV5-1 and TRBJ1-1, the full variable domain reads KAGVTQTPRYLIKTRGQQVTLSCSPISGHRSVSWYQQTPGQGLQFLFEYFSETQRNKGNFPGRFSGRQFSNSRSEMNVSTLELGDSALYLCASSFTGANTEAFFGQGTRLTVV.

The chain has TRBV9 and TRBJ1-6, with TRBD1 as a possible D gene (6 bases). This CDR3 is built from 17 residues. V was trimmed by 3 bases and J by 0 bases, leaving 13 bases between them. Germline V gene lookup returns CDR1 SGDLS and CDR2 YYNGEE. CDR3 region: CASSARQGSSYNSPLHF. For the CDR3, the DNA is TGTGCCAGCAGCGCCCGCCAGGGGAGCTCCTATAATTCACCCCTCCACTTT. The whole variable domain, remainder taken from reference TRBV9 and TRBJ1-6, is DSGVTQTPKHLITATGQRVTLRCSPRSGDLSVYWYQQSLDQGLQFLIQYYNGEERAKGNILERFSAQQFPDLHSELNLSSLELGDSALYFCASSARQGSSYNSPLHFGNGTRLTVT.

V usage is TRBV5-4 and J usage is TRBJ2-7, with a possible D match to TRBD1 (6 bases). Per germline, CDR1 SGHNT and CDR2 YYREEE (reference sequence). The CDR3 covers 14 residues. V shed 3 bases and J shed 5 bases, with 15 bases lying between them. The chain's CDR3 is CASSWGPASDEQYF. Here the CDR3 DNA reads TGTGCCAGCAGCTGGGGGCCCGCCAGTGACGAGCAGTACTTC.

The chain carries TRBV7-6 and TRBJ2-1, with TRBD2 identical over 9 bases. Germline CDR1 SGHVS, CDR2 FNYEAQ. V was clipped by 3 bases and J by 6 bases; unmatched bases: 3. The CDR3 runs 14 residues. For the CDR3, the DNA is TGTGCCAGCAGCTTGACTAGCGGATTCAATGAGCAGTTCTTC. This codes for CASSLTSGFNEQFF.

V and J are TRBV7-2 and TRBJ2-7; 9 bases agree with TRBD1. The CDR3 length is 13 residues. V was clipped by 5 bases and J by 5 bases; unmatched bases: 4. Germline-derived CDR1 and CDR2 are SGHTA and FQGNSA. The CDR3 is CASSQRTGDEQYF. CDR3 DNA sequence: TGTGCCAGCAGCCAAAGGACAGGGGACGAGCAGTACTTC. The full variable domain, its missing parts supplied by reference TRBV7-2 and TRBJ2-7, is GAGVSQSPSNKVTEKGKDVELRCDPISGHTALYWYRQSLGQGLEFLIYFQGNSAPDKSGLPSDRFSAERTGGSVSTLTIQRTQQEDSAVYLCASSQRTGDEQYFGPGTRLTVT.

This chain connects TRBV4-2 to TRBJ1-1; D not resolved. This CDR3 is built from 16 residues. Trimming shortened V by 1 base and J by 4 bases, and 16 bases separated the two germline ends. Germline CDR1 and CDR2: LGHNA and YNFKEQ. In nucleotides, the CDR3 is TGTGCCAGCAGCCAAGGTCTTGGTTATGAGGGCACTGAAGCTTTCTTT. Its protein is CASSQGLGYEGTEAFF.

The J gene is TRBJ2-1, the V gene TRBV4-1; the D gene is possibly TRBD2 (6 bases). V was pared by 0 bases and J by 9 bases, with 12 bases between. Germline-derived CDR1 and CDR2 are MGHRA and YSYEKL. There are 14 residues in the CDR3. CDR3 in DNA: TGCGCCAGCAGCCAAGATTGGAGGGCGGGTGAGCAGTTCTTC. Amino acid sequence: CASSQDWRAGEQFF.

This CDR3 is CASSAPGSNEKLFF. As DNA, the CDR3 is TGTGCCAGCAGCGCGCCAGGGTCAAATGAAAAACTGTTTTTT. The chain employs TRBV9 and TRBJ1-4, with D possibly TRBD1 on 5 matching bases. Germline V gene lookup returns CDR1 SGDLS and CDR2 YYNGEE. V dropped 3 bases and J dropped 5 bases, with 11 bases sitting between them. The CDR3 runs to 14 residues.

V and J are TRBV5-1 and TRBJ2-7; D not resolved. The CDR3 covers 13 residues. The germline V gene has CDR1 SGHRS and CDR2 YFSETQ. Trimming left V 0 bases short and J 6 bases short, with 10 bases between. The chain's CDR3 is CASSLDVRLEQYF. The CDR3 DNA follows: TGCGCCAGCAGCTTGGATGTCAGGCTCGAGCAGTACTTC.

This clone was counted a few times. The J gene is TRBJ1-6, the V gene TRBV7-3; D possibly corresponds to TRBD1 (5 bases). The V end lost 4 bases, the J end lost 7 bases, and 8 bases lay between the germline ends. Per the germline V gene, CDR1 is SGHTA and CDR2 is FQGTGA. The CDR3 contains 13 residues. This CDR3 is CASSYTGNSPLHF. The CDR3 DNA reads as TGTGCCAGCAGCTACACAGGCAATTCACCCCTCCACTTT.

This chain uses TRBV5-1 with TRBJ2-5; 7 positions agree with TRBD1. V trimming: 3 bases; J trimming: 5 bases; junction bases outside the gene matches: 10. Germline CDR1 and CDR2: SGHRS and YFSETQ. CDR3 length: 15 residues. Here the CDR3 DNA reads TGCGCCAGCAGCTACAGGGGCGGCCTGGGGGAGACCCAGTACTTC. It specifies CASSYRGGLGETQYF.

The CDR3 DNA follows: TGCGCCAGCAGCCAAGATGGCAGGAACACTGAAGCTTTCTTT. It codes for CASSQDGRNTEAFF. The V gene is TRBV4-3, the J gene TRBJ1-1; D unclear. The V gene lost 0 bases and the J gene lost 1 base, with 6 bases spanning the gap. CDR1 is LGHNA and CDR2 is YSLEER in the germline V gene. The CDR3 has 14 residues.

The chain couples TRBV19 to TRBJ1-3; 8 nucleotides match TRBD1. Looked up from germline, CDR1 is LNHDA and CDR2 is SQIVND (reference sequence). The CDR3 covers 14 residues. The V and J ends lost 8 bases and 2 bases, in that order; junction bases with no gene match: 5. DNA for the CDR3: TGTGCCAGTGGGGACAGGCACGCTGGAAACACCATATATTTT. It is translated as CASGDRHAGNTIYF.

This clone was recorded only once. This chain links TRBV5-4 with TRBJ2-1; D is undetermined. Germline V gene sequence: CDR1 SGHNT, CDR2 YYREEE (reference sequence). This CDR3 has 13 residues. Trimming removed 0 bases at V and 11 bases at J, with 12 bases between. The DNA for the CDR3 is TGTGCCAGCAGCTTGGACCAGAATCGTAAGCAGTTCTTC. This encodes CASSLDQNRKQFF.

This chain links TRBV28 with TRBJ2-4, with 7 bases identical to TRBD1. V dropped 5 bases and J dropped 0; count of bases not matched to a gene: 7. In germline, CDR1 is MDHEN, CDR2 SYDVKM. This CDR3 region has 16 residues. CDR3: CASSAGGSSAKNIQYF. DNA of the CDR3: TGTGCCAGCAGTGCAGGGGGTTCCTCAGCCAAAAACATTCAGTACTTC.

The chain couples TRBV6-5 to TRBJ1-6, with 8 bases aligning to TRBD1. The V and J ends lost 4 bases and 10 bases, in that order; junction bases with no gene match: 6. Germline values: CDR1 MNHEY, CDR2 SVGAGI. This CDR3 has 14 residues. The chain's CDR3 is CASSWAGGDSPLHF. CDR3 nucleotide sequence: TGTGCCAGCAGTTGGGCAGGGGGCGACTCACCCCTCCACTTT.

CDR3 coding DNA: TGCAGCGTCTTTACAGGGTTAAGAAACATTCAGTACTTC. Its translation is CSVFTGLRNIQYF. V is TRBV29-1 and J is TRBJ2-4, with D perhaps matching TRBD1 (6 bases). The CDR3 consists of 13 residues. The V and J ends lost 6 bases and 6 bases respectively, with 15 bases between them. Germline CDR1 SQVTM, CDR2 ANQGSEA. Together with reference TRBV29-1 and TRBJ2-4, the CDR3 gives the full variable domain: SAVISQKPSRDICQRGTSLTIQCQVDSQVTMMFWYRQQPGQSLTLIATANQGSEATYESGFVIDKFPISRPNLTFSTLTVSNMSPEDSSIYLCSVFTGLRNIQYFGAGTRLSVL.

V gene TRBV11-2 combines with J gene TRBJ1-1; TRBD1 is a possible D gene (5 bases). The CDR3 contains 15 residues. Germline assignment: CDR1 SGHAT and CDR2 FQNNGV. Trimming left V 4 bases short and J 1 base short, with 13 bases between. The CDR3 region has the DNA TGTGCCAGCAGCTCGGCGGGACTCGAGAACACTGAAGCTTTCTTT. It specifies CASSSAGLENTEAFF.

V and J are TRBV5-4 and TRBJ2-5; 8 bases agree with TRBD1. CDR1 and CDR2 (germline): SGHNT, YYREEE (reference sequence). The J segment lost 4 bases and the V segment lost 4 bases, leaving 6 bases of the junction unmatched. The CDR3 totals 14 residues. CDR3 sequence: CASSLDRALETQYF. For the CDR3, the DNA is TGTGCCAGCAGCCTGGACAGGGCGTTAGAGACCCAGTACTTC. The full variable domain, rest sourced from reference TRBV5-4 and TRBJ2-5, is ETGVTQSPTHLIKTRGQQVTLRCSSQSGHNTVSWYQQALGQGPQFIFQYYREEENGRGNFPPRFSGLQFPNYSSELNVNALELDDSALYLCASSLDRALETQYFGPGTRLLVL.

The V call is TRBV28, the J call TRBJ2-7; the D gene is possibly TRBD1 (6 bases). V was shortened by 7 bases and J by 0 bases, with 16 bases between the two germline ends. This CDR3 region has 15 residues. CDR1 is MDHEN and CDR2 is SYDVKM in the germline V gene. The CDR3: CASTLQGSRSYEQYF. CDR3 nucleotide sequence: TGTGCCAGCACCCTACAGGGTTCCCGCTCCTACGAGCAGTACTTC.

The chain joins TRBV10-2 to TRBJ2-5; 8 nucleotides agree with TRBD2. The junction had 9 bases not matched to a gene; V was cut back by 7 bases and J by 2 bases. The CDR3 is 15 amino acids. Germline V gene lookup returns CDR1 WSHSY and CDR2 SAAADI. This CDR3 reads CASKGSSGVQETQYF. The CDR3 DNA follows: TGCGCCAGCAAGGGGAGTAGCGGGGTACAAGAGACCCAGTACTTC.

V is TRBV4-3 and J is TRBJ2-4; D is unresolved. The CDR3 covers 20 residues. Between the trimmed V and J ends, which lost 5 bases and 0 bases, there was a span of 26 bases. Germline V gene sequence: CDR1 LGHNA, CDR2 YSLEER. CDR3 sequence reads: CASSESTTPERKVAKNIQYF. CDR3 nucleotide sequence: TGCGCCAGCAGCGAGTCAACCACCCCGGAGCGTAAAGTAGCCAAAAACATTCAGTACTTC.

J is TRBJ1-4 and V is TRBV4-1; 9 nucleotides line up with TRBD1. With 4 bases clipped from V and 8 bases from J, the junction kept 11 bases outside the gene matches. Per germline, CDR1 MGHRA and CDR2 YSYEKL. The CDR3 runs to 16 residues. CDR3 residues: CASSLLRTGAWEKLFF. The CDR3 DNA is TGCGCCAGCAGCCTCCTAAGGACAGGGGCTTGGGAAAAACTGTTTTTT.